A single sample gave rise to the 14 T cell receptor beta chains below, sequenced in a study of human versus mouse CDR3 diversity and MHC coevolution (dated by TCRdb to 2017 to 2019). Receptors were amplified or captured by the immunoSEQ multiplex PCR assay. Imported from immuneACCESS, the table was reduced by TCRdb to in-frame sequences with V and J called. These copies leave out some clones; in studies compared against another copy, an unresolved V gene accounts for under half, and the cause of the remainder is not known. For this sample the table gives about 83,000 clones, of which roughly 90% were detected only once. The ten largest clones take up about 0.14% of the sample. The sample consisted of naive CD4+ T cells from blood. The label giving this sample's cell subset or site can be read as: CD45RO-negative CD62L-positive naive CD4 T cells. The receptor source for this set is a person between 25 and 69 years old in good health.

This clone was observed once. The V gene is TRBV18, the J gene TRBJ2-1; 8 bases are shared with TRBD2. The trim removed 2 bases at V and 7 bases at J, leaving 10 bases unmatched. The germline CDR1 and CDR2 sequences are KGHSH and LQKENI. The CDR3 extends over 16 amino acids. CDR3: CASSPSSGGLLNEQFF. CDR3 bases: TGTGCCAGCTCACCATCCTCGGGGGGGCTCTTAAATGAGCAGTTCTTC. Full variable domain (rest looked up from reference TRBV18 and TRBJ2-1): NAGVMQNPRHLVRRRGQEARLRCSPMKGHSHVYWYRQLPEEGLKFMVYLQKENIIDESGMPKERFSAEFPKEGPSILRIQQVVRGDSAAYFCASSPSSGGLLNEQFFGPGTRLTVL.

Here the CDR3 DNA reads TGTGCCAGCAGTGAATTCTCGCCGACAGGGGTGCTCGAGCAGTACTTC. Translation: CASSEFSPTGVLEQYF. The genes are TRBV25-1 and TRBJ2-7, with TRBD1 matching over 8 bases. V dropped 1 base and J dropped 6; count of bases not matched to a gene: 11. The germline gives CDR1 MGHDK, CDR2 SYGVNS. The CDR3 extends over 16 amino acids.

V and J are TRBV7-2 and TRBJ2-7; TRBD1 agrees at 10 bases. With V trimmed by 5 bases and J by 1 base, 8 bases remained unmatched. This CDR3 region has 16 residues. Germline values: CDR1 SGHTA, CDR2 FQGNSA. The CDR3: CASSPNVGQGSYEQYF. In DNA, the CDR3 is TGTGCCAGCAGCCCGAATGTGGGACAGGGGTCCTACGAGCAGTACTTC.

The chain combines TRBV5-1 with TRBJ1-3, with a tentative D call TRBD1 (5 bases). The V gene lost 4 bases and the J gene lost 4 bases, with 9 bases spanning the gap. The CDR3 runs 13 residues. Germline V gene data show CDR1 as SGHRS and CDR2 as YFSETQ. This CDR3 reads CASSTGVGNTIYF. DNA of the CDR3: TGCGCCAGCAGCACGGGGGTCGGAAACACCATATATTTT.

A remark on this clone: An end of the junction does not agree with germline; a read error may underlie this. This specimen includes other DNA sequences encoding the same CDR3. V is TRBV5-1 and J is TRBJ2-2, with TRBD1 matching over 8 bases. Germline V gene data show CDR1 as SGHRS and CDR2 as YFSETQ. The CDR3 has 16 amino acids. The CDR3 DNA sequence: TGCGCCAGCAGCTCCCCAGGGGGCATTGAAACCGGAGAGCTGTTTTTT. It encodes CASSSPGGIETGELFF.

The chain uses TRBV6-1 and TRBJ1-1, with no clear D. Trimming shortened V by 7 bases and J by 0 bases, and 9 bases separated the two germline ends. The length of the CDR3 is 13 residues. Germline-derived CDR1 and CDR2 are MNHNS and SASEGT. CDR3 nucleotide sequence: TGTGCCAGCACCCAGTCTTTGAACACTGAAGCTTTCTTT. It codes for CASTQSLNTEAFF.

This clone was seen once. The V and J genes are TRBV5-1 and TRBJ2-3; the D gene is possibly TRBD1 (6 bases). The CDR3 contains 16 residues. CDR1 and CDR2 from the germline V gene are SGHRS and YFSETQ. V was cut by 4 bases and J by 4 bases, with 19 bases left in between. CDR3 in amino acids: CASSEGHSNVADTQYF. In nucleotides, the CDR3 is TGCGCCAGCAGCGAGGGACATAGTAACGTGGCAGATACGCAGTATTTT.

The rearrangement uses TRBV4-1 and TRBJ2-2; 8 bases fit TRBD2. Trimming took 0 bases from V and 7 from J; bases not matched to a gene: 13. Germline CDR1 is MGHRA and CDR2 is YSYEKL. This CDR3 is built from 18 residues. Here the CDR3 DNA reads TGCGCCAGCAGCCAAGATCTCGGAGCGGGAGTATATGTCGGGGAGCTGTTTTTT. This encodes CASSQDLGAGVYVGELFF.

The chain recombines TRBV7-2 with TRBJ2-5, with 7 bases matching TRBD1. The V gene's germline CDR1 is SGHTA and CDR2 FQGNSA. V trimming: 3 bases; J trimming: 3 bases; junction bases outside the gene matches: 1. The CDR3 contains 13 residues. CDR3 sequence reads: CASSFDREETQYF. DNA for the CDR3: TGTGCCAGCAGCTTCGACAGGGAAGAGACCCAGTACTTC.

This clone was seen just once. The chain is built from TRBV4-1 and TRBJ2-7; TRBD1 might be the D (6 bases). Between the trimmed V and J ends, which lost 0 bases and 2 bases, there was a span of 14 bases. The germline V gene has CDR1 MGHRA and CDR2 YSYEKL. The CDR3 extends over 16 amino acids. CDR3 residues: CASSQDRNRAPYEQYF. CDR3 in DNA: TGCGCCAGCAGCCAAGATAGGAACAGGGCCCCCTACGAGCAGTACTTC.

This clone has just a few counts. Here the CDR3 DNA reads TGTGCCACCGGGACAGGGGCAGACACTGAAGCTTTCTTT. This gives the protein CATGTGADTEAFF. The V gene is TRBV10-3, the J gene TRBJ1-1; 10 bases line up with TRBD1. Germline V gene sequence: CDR1 ENHRY, CDR2 SYGVKD. J gave up 3 bases and V 10 bases, and 5 bases lay outside the gene matches. The CDR3 covers 13 residues.

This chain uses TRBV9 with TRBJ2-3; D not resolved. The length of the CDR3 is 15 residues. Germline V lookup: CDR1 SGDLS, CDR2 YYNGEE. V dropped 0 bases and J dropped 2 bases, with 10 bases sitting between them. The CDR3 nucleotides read TGTGCCAGCAGCGTAGTGAATAGCCTCACAGATACGCAGTATTTT. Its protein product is CASSVVNSLTDTQYF.

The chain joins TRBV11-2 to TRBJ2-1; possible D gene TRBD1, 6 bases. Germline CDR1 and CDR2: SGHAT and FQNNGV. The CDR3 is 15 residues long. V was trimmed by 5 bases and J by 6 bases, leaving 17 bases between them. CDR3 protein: CASSPNREGGNEQFF. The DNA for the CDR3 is TGTGCCAGCAGCCCCAATCGGGAAGGGGGCAATGAGCAGTTCTTC.

Here the CDR3 DNA reads TGTGCCAGCAGTTTACTACTAGCGGGAGTGGCTAATGAGCAGTTCTTC. This translates into CASSLLLAGVANEQFF. J is TRBJ2-1 and V is TRBV27, with 11 positions matching TRBD2. Germline assignment: CDR1 MNHEY and CDR2 SMNVEV (reference sequence). This CDR3 comprises 16 residues. V lost 2 bases, J lost 7 bases, and 7 bases stayed unmatched.